This TCR beta chain is from a study of regulatory T cells in long-lasting Graves disease. Time point: newly diagnosed GD, antithyroid drugs for less than 3 months. From RNA extracted from PBMCs, the TCR library was made. Combining iRepertoire HTBI primers with Arm-PCR of CDR3 regions, the authors built TCR beta libraries. Per the study methods: The identification of 50 to 65 TRBV and approximately 15 TRBJ segments was made across samples. A single record per CDR3 protein comes from TCRdb applying MiXCR to the multiplex PCR reads. TCRdb's processing, not the authors', yielded these V and J calls. The top ten clones hold around 15% of a sample with about 470,000 distinct CDR3 sequences, 14% to 15% of them seen once. At least ten counts were recorded for this clonotype. These data are also associated with another study on T cells in Graves' hyperthyroidism and ophthalmopathy.

The sample consisted of peripheral blood mononuclear cells (PBMCs), taken at new diagnosis, from a patient treated with antithyroid drugs. This clonotype was sampled from a woman aged 30 to 39 with Graves disease.

CDR3 bases: TGTGCCAGCAGGCCCTCCAGCGGGAGGGGAAGCGAGCAGTACTTC. Its translation: CASRPSSGRGSEQYF. The V call is TRBV12-3 or TRBV12-4, the J call TRBJ2-7; 10 bases agree with TRBD2. The ends lost 6 bases at V and 6 bases at J; junction bases unmatched: 11. The CDR3 has 15 residues.